This T cell receptor beta chain was obtained from a study of response to subunit inactivated influenza vaccine. General study results and limits: New T cells are recruited in small numbers by each seasonal influenza vaccination, according to the authors' suggestion.

The table lists this clonotype with a few counts. The antigen remains undetermined. This CDR3 has 15 residues. CDR1 SEHNR and CDR2 FQNEAQ come from the germline V gene (reference sequence). Trimming cost V 4 bases and J 3 bases, with 15 bases left between them. TCRdb itself ran the RT-PCR reads through MiXCR, one entry per CDR3 protein. Of around 490,000 distinct CDR3 sequences in the sample, around 8% were seen once. V is TRBV7-9 and J is TRBJ2-5, with D perhaps TRBD1 (6 bases). This specimen consisted of PBMCs from blood, obtained around 25 months after vaccination. The sequence derives from a man aged 50 to 75 who received an inactivated influenza vaccine. CDR3 in DNA: TGTGCCAGCAGCTCACTGGGGGCAGGAAAAGAGACCCAGTACTTC. It translates to CASSSLGAGKETQYF.